This T cell receptor (beta chain) was obtained from a study of beta chain features in type 1 diabetes. Of the isolated RNA, all was reverse transcribed, and so the sequenced material was expressed TCRB transcripts. Assay: immunoSEQ multiplex PCR; the TCRdb copy retains only in-frame clones and omits some. This table has around 500,000 clones, about an eighth appearing once. Sampling consisted of one heparinised blood draw per donor, averaging about 110 mL. Sorted populations all exceeded 98% purity. The ends lost 5 bases at V and 4 bases at J; junction bases unmatched: 3. The CDR3 extends over 15 amino acids. Germline CDR1 and CDR2: SGHVS and FNYEAQ.

Sequencing was performed on naive CD4+ T cells from blood. The chain couples TRBV7-6 to TRBJ2-1; TRBD2 matches 12 bases. The sequence derives from a woman aged 18 to 35 in good health. In nucleotides, the CDR3 is TGTGCCAGCAGCCGGACTAGCGGGGTATACAATGAGCAGTTCTTC. This sequence encodes CASSRTSGVYNEQFF.